Below are 6 T cell receptor beta chains sequenced from a single sample in a study of blood T cell repertoires in COVID-19. The repertoire was sequenced with immunoSEQ multiplex PCR; TCRdb's copy has only in-frame clones and lacks some. The data contain about 85,000 clones, 65% to 85% of them singletons. The specimen was peripheral blood. These TCRs come from a man aged 60-69 years with acute or convalescent COVID-19.

The CDR3: CASSRDGQGANNSPLHF. Here the CDR3 DNA reads TGTGCCAGCAGTCGTGACGGACAGGGGGCGAATAATTCACCCCTCCACTTT. The gene calls are TRBV7-3 and TRBJ1-6; 11 bases line up with TRBD1. From germline, CDR1 is SGHTA and CDR2 FQGTGA. Unmatched junction bases numbered 9, after V lost 6 bases and J lost 5 bases. The CDR3 runs to 17 residues.

The J gene is TRBJ1-1, the V gene TRBV11-2; 7 bases fit TRBD1. V was clipped by 5 bases and J by 3 bases; unmatched bases: 6. Looked up from germline, CDR1 is SGHAT and CDR2 is FQNNGV. The CDR3 loop spans 14 amino acids. The CDR3 is CASSNPTGDTEAFF. CDR3 in DNA: TGTGCCAGCAGCAACCCAACAGGGGACACTGAAGCTTTCTTT.

This clone was detected only a few times. V and J are TRBV9 and TRBJ1-2; perhaps TRBD1 as D (6 bases). The CDR3 is 13 residues long. V was trimmed by 3 bases and J by 6 bases, leaving 12 bases between them. Per germline, CDR1 SGDLS and CDR2 YYNGEE. CDR3: CASSANTGNGYTF. DNA for the CDR3: TGTGCCAGCAGCGCAAACACAGGGAATGGCTACACCTTC.

The chain employs TRBV19 and TRBJ1-4, with D possibly being TRBD1 (5 bases). CDR1 is LNHDA, CDR2 SQIVND, per germline (reference sequence). The ends were cut back, 9 bases at V and 5 bases at J, with 13 bases in the middle. The CDR3 runs to 13 residues. The DNA of the CDR3 is TGTGCCAGCACGACAGCAATAAATGAAAAACTGTTTTTT. This encodes CASTTAINEKLFF.

This rearrangement joins TRBV7-2 to TRBJ1-2; 8 bases map to TRBD1. CDR1 SGHTA and CDR2 FQGNSA come from the germline V gene. The CDR3 length is 15 residues. Losses at the gene ends were 0 bases for V and 6 bases for J; bases not matched to a gene: 6. CDR3 amino acids: CASSLALGQGHGYTF. The DNA of the CDR3 is TGTGCCAGCAGCTTAGCACTTGGACAGGGCCATGGCTACACCTTC.

The rearrangement uses TRBV19 and TRBJ1-2, with D possibly matching TRBD1 (6 bases). Trimming stripped 6 bases from V and 8 bases from J, with 19 bases between. Germline CDR1 and CDR2: LNHDA and SQIVND (reference sequence). CDR3 length equals 14 residues. The CDR3: CASRNDPGEGGYTF. DNA of the CDR3: TGTGCCAGTAGGAATGACCCAGGGGAAGGGGGCTACACCTTC.